The rows below give T cell receptor beta chains drawn from one sample of a study of CD8 T cells in ankylosing spondylitis. TCRdb recomputed calls from the 5' RACE reads with MiXCR, one row per CDR3 protein. The table has nearly 350,000 distinct CDR3 sequences, around 15% seen once. Sequenced sample: blood, either unsorted or a sorted T cell fraction (not recorded which). The receptor set was obtained from a male donor with ankylosing spondylitis or in good health (not recorded which). CDR3s include the opening cysteine and the closing phenylalanine or tryptophan. D genes are given only for firm matches. Not every row has a clone size; where given, it reads once, few, many or a size class.

v_call: TRBV7-2; j_call: TRBJ2-1; d_call: .; clone_size: .; cdr3_aa: CASSLMGPREQFF; cdr3_nt: TGTGCCAGCAGCTTAATGGGCCCGAGGGAGCAGTTCTTC
v_call: TRBV10-2; j_call: TRBJ2-7; d_call: TRBD2; clone_size: few; cdr3_aa: CASSDEGGPIEQYF; cdr3_nt: TGCGCCAGCAGTGATGAGGGAGGGCCCATCGAGCAGTACTTC
v_call: TRBV3-1; j_call: TRBJ1-1; d_call: .; clone_size: .; cdr3_aa: CASGVKPGHEAFF; cdr3_nt: TGTGCCAGCGGGGTAAAGCCGGGACATGAAGCTTTCTTT
v_call: TRBV29-1; j_call: TRBJ1-2; d_call: .; clone_size: few; cdr3_aa: CSAEGYYGYTF; cdr3_nt: TGCAGCGCGGAGGGGTACTATGGCTACACCTTC
v_call: TRBV10-3; j_call: TRBJ2-7; d_call: .; clone_size: few; cdr3_aa: CAISLTGYEQYF; cdr3_nt: TGTGCCATCAGTCTGACAGGTTACGAGCAGTACTTC
v_call: TRBV5-1; j_call: TRBJ1-1; d_call: .; clone_size: few; cdr3_aa: CASSPALGIEAFF; cdr3_nt: TGCGCCAGCAGCCCGGCGCTGGGAATTGAAGCTTTCTTT
v_call: TRBV10-3; j_call: TRBJ1-2; d_call: TRBD1; clone_size: .; cdr3_aa: CAISPPGGEAGYTF; cdr3_nt: TGTGCCATCAGCCCTCCAGGGGGCGAGGCGGGCTACACCTTC
v_call: TRBV7-9; j_call: TRBJ1-2; d_call: .; clone_size: few; cdr3_aa: CASSRKWREDYGYTF; cdr3_nt: TGTGCCAGCAGCCGGAAGTGGAGGGAAGACTATGGCTACACCTTC
v_call: TRBV12-3/TRBV12-4; j_call: TRBJ2-5; d_call: .; clone_size: .; cdr3_aa: CASRKGFGGPETQYF; cdr3_nt: TGTGCCAGCAGAAAGGGGTTCGGGGGGCCGGAGACCCAGTACTTC
v_call: TRBV20-1; j_call: TRBJ1-2; d_call: .; clone_size: few; cdr3_aa: CSASQSFGAVAHGYTF; cdr3_nt: TGCAGTGCGTCTCAGAGTTTCGGGGCCGTCGCCCATGGCTACACCTTC
v_call: TRBV29-1; j_call: TRBJ1-1; d_call: .; clone_size: many; cdr3_aa: CSAHRVGGNTEAFF; cdr3_nt: TGCAGCGCCCACAGGGTCGGAGGGAACACTGAAGCTTTCTTT
v_call: TRBV4-2; j_call: TRBJ2-1; d_call: TRBD2; clone_size: few; cdr3_aa: CASSPSGRGVNNEQFF; cdr3_nt: TGTGCCAGCAGCCCAAGTGGGCGGGGGGTCAACAATGAGCAGTTCTTC
v_call: TRBV14; j_call: TRBJ2-2; d_call: .; clone_size: few; cdr3_aa: CASSPQRAGELFF; cdr3_nt: TGTGCCAGCAGCCCCCAGCGGGCCGGGGAGCTGTTTTTT
v_call: TRBV10-3; j_call: TRBJ2-6; d_call: .; clone_size: few; cdr3_aa: CAISAQGTGANVLTF; cdr3_nt: TGTGCCATCAGTGCCCAGGGTACTGGGGCCAACGTCCTGACTTTC
v_call: TRBV24-1; j_call: TRBJ2-1; d_call: TRBD2; clone_size: few; cdr3_aa: CATSDLNKTSGPANEQFF; cdr3_nt: TGTGCCACCAGTGATTTGAACAAGACTAGCGGGCCCGCTAATGAGCAGTTCTTC
v_call: TRBV5-1; j_call: TRBJ1-1; d_call: .; clone_size: few; cdr3_aa: CASSPWVDSNTEAFF; cdr3_nt: TGCGCCAGCAGCCCCTGGGTCGACTCGAACACTGAAGCTTTCTTT
v_call: TRBV5-6; j_call: TRBJ1-4; d_call: .; clone_size: .; cdr3_aa: CASSEALGHADEKLFF; cdr3_nt: TGTGCCAGCAGCGAGGCCCTGGGACATGCGGATGAAAAACTGTTTTTT
v_call: TRBV7-2; j_call: TRBJ2-7; d_call: .; clone_size: many; cdr3_aa: CASSFSADSYEQYF; cdr3_nt: TGTGCCAGCAGCTTCTCGGCAGACTCCTACGAGCAGTACTTC
v_call: TRBV4-2; j_call: TRBJ2-3; d_call: TRBD2; clone_size: .; cdr3_aa: CASSQDLLAGGLGADTRYF; cdr3_nt: TGTGCCAGCAGCCAAGATCTCCTAGCGGGGGGGCTGGGGGCAGATACGCGGTATTTT
v_call: TRBV12-3/TRBV12-4; j_call: TRBJ2-1; d_call: TRBD2; clone_size: once; cdr3_aa: CASSLSGTSGSSYNEQFF; cdr3_nt: TGTGCCAGCAGTTTATCCGGGACTAGCGGGAGCTCCTACAATGAGCAGTTCTTC
v_call: TRBV11-3; j_call: TRBJ2-1; d_call: TRBD1; clone_size: .; cdr3_aa: CASSLDVHRGNEQFF; cdr3_nt: TGTGCCAGCAGCTTAGATGTCCACAGGGGCAATGAGCAGTTCTTC
v_call: TRBV21-1; j_call: TRBJ2-1; d_call: .; clone_size: few; cdr3_aa: CASSKRTGTSVFSSYNEQFF; cdr3_nt: TGTGCCAGCAGCAAAAGGACCGGGACTAGCGTTTTTAGCTCCTACAATGAGCAGTTCTTC
v_call: TRBV5-1; j_call: TRBJ1-1; d_call: .; clone_size: .; cdr3_aa: CASSLGGLLNTEAFF; cdr3_nt: TGCGCCAGCAGCTTAGGCGGACTGCTGAACACTGAAGCTTTCTTT
v_call: TRBV6-1; j_call: TRBJ2-3; d_call: TRBD2; clone_size: few; cdr3_aa: CASSPGLAASDTQYF; cdr3_nt: TGTGCCAGCAGCCCTGGACTAGCGGCTTCTGATACGCAGTATTTT
v_call: TRBV12-5; j_call: TRBJ2-1; d_call: TRBD2; clone_size: .; cdr3_aa: CASGYRLANERFF; cdr3_nt: TGTGCTAGTGGTTATCGACTAGCCAATGAGCGGTTCTTC
v_call: TRBV11-2; j_call: TRBJ2-5; d_call: .; clone_size: many; cdr3_aa: CASSLDRDRAQYF; cdr3_nt: TGTGCCAGCAGCTTAGATCGGGACCGGGCCCAGTACTTC
v_call: TRBV2; j_call: TRBJ2-7; d_call: TRBD2; clone_size: few; cdr3_aa: CASSWGGTRGGEQYF; cdr3_nt: TGTGCCAGCAGTTGGGGGGGGACCCGAGGCGGCGAGCAGTACTTC
v_call: TRBV10-3; j_call: TRBJ1-1; d_call: .; clone_size: .; cdr3_aa: CAISGKGGTEAFF; cdr3_nt: TGTGCCATCAGTGGGAAGGGGGGCACTGAAGCTTTCTTT
v_call: TRBV5-1; j_call: TRBJ1-1; d_call: TRBD1; clone_size: many; cdr3_aa: CASSLDSGGNTEAFF; cdr3_nt: TGCGCCAGCAGCTTGGATTCAGGGGGGAACACTGAAGCTTTCTTT
v_call: TRBV5-1; j_call: TRBJ2-5; d_call: TRBD2; clone_size: once; cdr3_aa: CASSLEAGVETQYF; cdr3_nt: TGCGCCAGCAGCTTGGAGGCGGGGGTAGAGACCCAGTACTTC
v_call: TRBV28; j_call: TRBJ2-7; d_call: .; clone_size: few; cdr3_aa: CASSLGQYEQYF; cdr3_nt: TGTGCCAGCAGTTTAGGTCAGTACGAGCAGTACTTC
v_call: TRBV16; j_call: TRBJ2-1; d_call: .; clone_size: .; cdr3_aa: CASSQHVSSYNEQFF; cdr3_nt: TGTGCCAGCAGCCAACACGTGAGCTCCTACAATGAGCAGTTCTTC
v_call: TRBV25-1; j_call: TRBJ1-6; d_call: .; clone_size: .; cdr3_aa: CASRFDSPNSPLHF; cdr3_nt: TGTGCCAGCAGGTTCGACAGCCCTAATTCACCCCTCCACTTT